The 30 T cell receptor beta chains reported below all come from one sample, sequenced in a study of neurological immune-mediated disorders. TCRdb ran MiXCR on the 5' RACE reads and lists one entry per CDR3 protein. The sample contains roughly 39,000 distinct CDR3 sequences, about 4.4% of which appear only once. The specimen was CD4+ T cells from blood. The source of these receptors is a man in his late teens or twenties in good health.

Of note for this clonotype: One end of the junction varies from germline; a read error may be responsible. The V and J genes are TRBV5-1 and TRBJ1-1, with D possibly TRBD1 on 5 matching bases. The CDR3 sequence is 14 residues long. From germline, CDR1 is SGHRS and CDR2 YFSETQ. The CDR3, as DNA: TGCGCCAGCAGCTTGCAAAACCGGGGGAATGAAGCTTTTTTT. It yields the protein CASSLQNRGNEAFF.

This clonotype was counted at least ten times. The V and J genes are TRBV27 and TRBJ2-3, with TRBD1 identical over 12 bases. Looked up from germline, CDR1 is MNHEY and CDR2 is SMNVEV (reference sequence). The CDR3 is made up of 17 amino acids. Germline trimming cut 6 bases from V and 6 bases from J; bases unmatched to any gene: 13. The CDR3 sequence is CASSRWGRDRGLDTQYF. The CDR3 nucleotides read TGTGCCAGCAGCCGATGGGGCCGGGACAGGGGGCTGGATACGCAGTATTTT.

This clonotype came up many times. The genes are TRBV4-1 and TRBJ2-2, with a weak D call TRBD1 (6 bases). CDR3 length: 18 residues. Trimming cost V 2 bases and J 4 bases, with 20 bases left between them. The germline CDR1 and CDR2 sequences are MGHRA and YSYEKL. The DNA for the CDR3 is TGCGCCAGCAGCCAACCCCAAACCGGGACACGATTCACCGGGGAGCTGTTTTTT. It codes for CASSQPQTGTRFTGELFF.

This clonotype was seen many times. The chain uses TRBV5-1 and TRBJ1-5; D unresolved. CDR3 length equals 13 residues. The V gene's germline CDR1 is SGHRS and CDR2 YFSETQ. V gave up 0 bases and J gave up 4 bases, with 5 bases separating them. CDR3: CASSLAENQPQHF. CDR3 DNA sequence: TGCGCCAGCAGCTTGGCTGAAAATCAGCCCCAGCATTTT.

Many counts were recorded for this clonotype. J is TRBJ2-2 and V is TRBV9; D unresolved. Germline CDR1 reads SGDLS; CDR2 reads YYNGEE. Trimming took off 3 bases at V and 0 bases at J, with 9 bases between the two ends. CDR3 size: 15 residues. CDR3 sequence (DNA): TGTGCCAGCAGCGGCTTACGCACGAACACCGGGGAGCTGTTTTTT. As protein: CASSGLRTNTGELFF.

The sample holds many counts of this clonotype. The V call is TRBV5-1, the J call TRBJ1-2; no definite D call. The germline CDR1 and CDR2 sequences are SGHRS and YFSETQ. Trimming shortened V by 5 bases and J by 6 bases, and 20 bases separated the two germline ends. The CDR3 is 15 amino acids. CDR3 DNA: TGCGCCAGCAGTTTAGTCCCGCGGAGTGGTCATGGCTACACCTTC. Protein sequence: CASSLVPRSGHGYTF.

This clonotype has at least ten counts. This chain links TRBV6-5 with TRBJ1-2; D may be TRBD1 (5 bases). The CDR3 is 12 residues long. Germline values: CDR1 MNHEY, CDR2 SVGAGI. With 5 bases removed from V and 8 bases from J, the gap between germline ends came to 12 bases. The chain's CDR3 is CASSKKGWGYTF. The DNA of the CDR3 is TGTGCCAGCAGTAAGAAGGGGTGGGGCTACACCTTC.

This clonotype was counted many times. The chain employs TRBV28 and TRBJ2-5, with D perhaps matching TRBD1 (5 bases). Germline CDR1 and CDR2: MDHEN and SYDVKM. This CDR3 is built from 14 residues. V gave up 3 bases and J gave up 3 bases, with 11 bases separating them. CDR3 region: CASSFQGAEETQYF. The CDR3 DNA reads as TGTGCCAGCAGTTTCCAGGGTGCGGAAGAGACCCAGTACTTC.

The table lists this clonotype with many counts. The chain recombines TRBV3-1 with TRBJ1-1; 11 nucleotides line up with TRBD1. Germline trimming cut 2 bases from V and 10 bases from J; bases unmatched to any gene: 6. CDR3 length: 14 amino acids. CDR1 and CDR2 (germline): LGHDT, YNNKEL (reference sequence). The CDR3: CASSQWTGGGLAFF. CDR3 coding DNA: TGTGCCAGCAGCCAATGGACAGGGGGCGGATTAGCTTTCTTT.

Many counts were recorded for this clonotype. Written as DNA, the CDR3 is TGTGCCAGCAGCCAAGTCAGAAAGGGGGGGGAGCTGTTTTTT. This sequence encodes CASSQVRKGGELFF. This sequence joins TRBV4-2 and TRBJ2-2, with a weak D call TRBD1 (5 bases). CDR3 length: 14 residues. The germline V and J ends were trimmed by 1 base and 8 bases, with 11 bases remaining between them. Per germline, CDR1 LGHNA and CDR2 YNFKEQ.

This clonotype has at least ten counts. The gene calls are TRBV5-1 and TRBJ1-6, with D unresolved. V was pared by 4 bases and J by 10 bases, with 27 bases between. The CDR3 covers 18 residues. CDR1 SGHRS and CDR2 YFSETQ come from the germline V gene. In DNA, the CDR3 is TGCGCCAGCAGCCCGGGTCCCCGGGCCGGGTACCAGTCGTCACCCCTCCACTTT. This encodes CASSPGPRAGYQSSPLHF.

The sample holds many counts of this clonotype. The V gene is TRBV7-2, the J gene TRBJ2-5, with D perhaps given as TRBD1 or TRBD2 (6 bases each). CDR1 is SGHTA and CDR2 is FQGNSA in the germline V gene. The CDR3 runs to 16 residues. Trimming took off 2 bases at V and 1 base at J, with 14 bases between the two ends. The CDR3 DNA is TGTGCCAGCAGCTTAAGTCCGGGGGCCGGCCAAGAGACCCAGTACTTC. Encoded protein: CASSLSPGAGQETQYF.

This clonotype was detected many times. The chain carries TRBV7-9 and TRBJ1-1; maybe TRBD1 (6 bases). The V end lost 3 bases, the J end lost 8 bases, and 13 bases lay between the germline ends. CDR3 length: 13 amino acids. Per germline, CDR1 SEHNR and CDR2 FQNEAQ (reference sequence). CDR3 region: CASSFPHGGEAFF. As DNA, the CDR3 is TGTGCCAGCAGCTTCCCCCATGGGGGCGAAGCTTTCTTT. The full variable domain, its missing parts supplied by reference TRBV7-9 and TRBJ1-1, is DTGVSQNPRHKITKRGQNVTFRCDPISEHNRLYWYRQTLGQGPEFLTYFQNEAQLEKSRLLSDRFSAERPKGSFSTLEIQRTEQGDSAMYLCASSFPHGGEAFFGQGTRLTVV.

At least ten counts were recorded for this clonotype. The V and J genes are TRBV5-1 and TRBJ2-3; 9 nucleotides agree with TRBD1. CDR1 is SGHRS, CDR2 YFSETQ, per germline. The CDR3 loop spans 14 amino acids. With 2 bases clipped from V and 5 bases from J, the junction kept 3 bases outside the gene matches. The CDR3 loop reads CASSLTGGEDTQYF. CDR3 DNA sequence: TGCGCCAGCAGCTTAACAGGGGGCGAAGATACGCAGTATTTT.

This clonotype was observed at least ten times. The V call is TRBV6-2 or TRBV6-3, the J call TRBJ2-1; 7 nucleotides line up with TRBD1. Germline values: CDR1 MNHEY, CDR2 SVGEGT. This CDR3 has 15 residues. V lost 6 bases and J lost 9; bases outside the gene matches: 14. CDR3 residues: CASSQGDRVVGEQFF. For the CDR3, the DNA is TGTGCCAGCAGCCAGGGAGACAGGGTAGTCGGTGAGCAGTTCTTC.

The V and J genes are TRBV18 and TRBJ2-5; TRBD2 matches 10 bases. Germline V CDR1 and CDR2: KGHSH, LQKENI. CDR3 length: 15 amino acids. The V segment lost 6 bases and the J segment 3 bases; nucleotides outside the gene matches: 7. CDR3 nucleotides: TGTGCCAGCTCCCCATGGCTAGCGGGAGAAGAGACCCAGTACTTC. It codes for CASSPWLAGEETQYF. Full variable domain (outside the CDR3, taken from reference TRBV18 and TRBJ2-5): NAGVMQNPRHLVRRRGQEARLRCSPMKGHSHVYWYRQLPEEGLKFMVYLQKENIIDESGMPKERFSAEFPKEGPSILRIQQVVRGDSAAYFCASSPWLAGEETQYFGPGTRLLVL.

The sample holds many counts of this clonotype. This chain joins TRBV10-3 and TRBJ2-7, with 8 positions matching TRBD2. Unmatched junction bases numbered 9, after V lost 0 bases and J lost 2 bases. Germline V gives CDR1 ENHRY, CDR2 SYGVKD. This CDR3 has 17 residues. This CDR3 is CAISESMGGGGTYEQYF. The CDR3 nucleotides read TGTGCCATCAGTGAGTCAATGGGGGGCGGGGGGACCTACGAGCAGTACTTC.

This clonotype was seen ten or more times. J is TRBJ2-3 and V is TRBV20-1, with D perhaps TRBD2 (7 bases). The CDR3 runs 15 residues. Germline V gene sequence: CDR1 DFQATT, CDR2 SNEGSKA (reference sequence). The germline V and J ends were trimmed by 0 bases and 4 bases, with 14 bases remaining between them. For the CDR3, the DNA is TGCAGTGCTAGAGATTGGGGGGGCGGTTCAGATACGCAGTATTTT. Protein: CSARDWGGGSDTQYF.

The table lists this clonotype with many counts. This sequence joins TRBV4-3 and TRBJ2-1; 9 bases line up with TRBD2. The CDR3 sequence is 18 residues long. Germline V gives CDR1 LGHNA, CDR2 YSLEER. V was clipped by 2 bases and J by 8 bases; unmatched bases: 16. This CDR3 reads CASSQRSGGPKNLHEQFF. The CDR3, as DNA: TGCGCCAGCAGCCAACGAAGCGGGGGGCCGAAAAACCTTCATGAGCAGTTCTTC.

This clonotype appeared many times. V gene TRBV14 combines with J gene TRBJ2-5, with 7 bases aligning to TRBD2. J lost 2 bases, V lost 9 bases, and 12 bases had no gene match. CDR1 is SGHDN and CDR2 is FVKESK in the germline V gene. The CDR3 extends over 15 amino acids. The CDR3 region has the DNA TGTGCCAGGTCGCGAGACCCGCGGGGGCAAGAGACCCAGTACTTC. It is translated as CARSRDPRGQETQYF.

This clonotype was detected ten times or more. The CDR3 nucleotides are TGTGCCAGCAGTGCCCGACAGGCGGGAGATGAAAAACTGTTTTTT. This sequence encodes CASSARQAGDEKLFF. This chain links TRBV6-1 with TRBJ1-4, with D possibly TRBD1 on 6 matching bases. V was cut by 4 bases and J by 6 bases, with 15 bases left in between. Germline assignment: CDR1 MNHNS and CDR2 SASEGT. This CDR3 is built from 15 residues.

V and J are TRBV18 and TRBJ1-2; D call uncertain. CDR1 and CDR2 (germline): KGHSH, LQKENI. There are 13 residues in the CDR3. V dropped 6 bases and J dropped 6 bases, with 14 bases sitting between them. DNA of the CDR3: TGTGCCAGCTCTCCCAGCGGGGATCATGGCTACACCTTC. This translates into CASSPSGDHGYTF. The variable domain in full, with the rest retrieved from reference TRBV18 and TRBJ1-2, is NAGVMQNPRHLVRRRGQEARLRCSPMKGHSHVYWYRQLPEEGLKFMVYLQKENIIDESGMPKERFSAEFPKEGPSILRIQQVVRGDSAAYFCASSPSGDHGYTFGSGTRLTVV.

This clonotype was picked up many times. This chain joins TRBV6-2 or TRBV6-3 and TRBJ2-2; D is ambiguous. The CDR3 contains 13 residues. Trimming took off 6 bases at V and 1 base at J, with 6 bases between the two ends. Germline assignment: CDR1 MNHEY and CDR2 SVGEGT. The CDR3 region has the DNA TGTGCCAGCAGGTCAGGGAACACCGGGGAGCTGTTTTTT. It yields the protein CASRSGNTGELFF.

This clonotype was seen many times. The chain carries TRBV7-9 and TRBJ1-5; 10 nucleotides align to TRBD1. This CDR3 is 15 amino acids long. V shed 3 bases, J shed 5 bases, and the junction held 4 bases outside the gene matches. Germline assignment: CDR1 SEHNR and CDR2 FQNEAQ (reference sequence). The CDR3 reads CASSLGQGNDQPQHF. Written as DNA, the CDR3 is TGTGCCAGCAGCTTGGGACAGGGGAACGATCAGCCCCAGCATTTT.

In this sample, this clonotype turned up many times. This chain links TRBV10-3 with TRBJ1-5; D remains unclear. The V end was cut by 6 bases, the J end by 0 bases, with 12 bases between. Germline V lookup: CDR1 ENHRY, CDR2 SYGVKD. This CDR3 has 15 amino acids. Here the CDR3 DNA reads TGTGCCATCAGCAAGACCGAGAATAGCAATCAGCCCCAGCATTTT. As protein: CAISKTENSNQPQHF.

Ten or more counts support this clonotype. This chain connects TRBV3-1 to TRBJ1-5; 8 bases match TRBD1. Germline V gives CDR1 LGHDT, CDR2 YNNKEL (reference sequence). The CDR3 is 15 amino acids. V lost 0 bases and J lost 5; bases outside the gene matches: 3. DNA for the CDR3: TGTGCCAGCAGCCAAGATCCGACAGGGGATCAGCCCCAGCATTTT. As protein: CASSQDPTGDQPQHF.

This clonotype was counted at least ten times. The chain couples TRBV6-6 to TRBJ2-3, with 7 positions matching TRBD1. The germline CDR1 and CDR2 sequences are MNHNY and SVGAGI (reference sequence). This CDR3 has 15 residues. V was pared by 7 bases and J by 6 bases, with 13 bases of the junction left unmatched. CDR3 loop: CASNLQGTSRDTQYF. CDR3 DNA: TGTGCCAGCAATTTACAGGGGACCTCTCGGGATACGCAGTATTTT.

Many counts were recorded for this clonotype. The rearrangement joins TRBV5-1 to TRBJ1-3, with D hard to call. The ends were cut back, 0 bases at V and 4 bases at J, with 8 bases in the middle. The CDR3 has 14 amino acids. The germline V gene encodes CDR1 SGHRS and CDR2 YFSETQ. As DNA, the CDR3 is TGCGCCAGCAGCTTGGGGTCTTTCGGAAACACCATATATTTT. It codes for CASSLGSFGNTIYF.

This clonotype was detected many times. Given a much more abundant clone one base away, this may be a read error. This chain uses TRBV15 with TRBJ1-2, with TRBD1 matching 8 bases. This CDR3 is built from 16 residues. Germline V gives CDR1 LNHNV, CDR2 YYDKDF (reference sequence). The CDR3 DNA sequence: TGTACCACCAGCAGAGAAGGCCAGGGGGCGCATTATGGCTACACCTTC. It is translated as CTTSREGQGAHYGYTF.

By share of the sample, this clonotype is medium-sized. The chain carries TRBV5-6 and TRBJ2-7, with 7 bases that match TRBD1. The CDR3 is made up of 13 amino acids. With V trimmed by 3 bases and J by 7 bases, 7 bases remained unmatched. Germline-derived CDR1 and CDR2 are SGHDT and YYEEEE. CDR3 in amino acids: CASSSFDRDEQYF. The CDR3 DNA is TGTGCCAGCAGCTCATTCGACAGGGATGAGCAGTACTTC. Supplemented by reference TRBV5-6 and TRBJ2-7, the full variable domain reads DAGVTQSPTHLIKTRGQQVTLRCSPKSGHDTVSWYQQALGQGPQFIFQYYEEEERQRGNFPDRFSGHQFPNYSSELNVNALLLGDSALYLCASSSFDRDEQYFGPGTRLTVT.